The clone carrying this T cell receptor beta chain turned up a few times. Its antigen is unidentified. Donors each provided roughly 10 milliliters of peripheral blood. These data come from a study of blood T cells in healthy people across ages. General study results and limits: Diversity was higher, and naive CD4+ cells more numerous, in long-lived donors than in aged donors.

For the second PCR, which ran for roughly 6 to 12 cycles, a sample-barcoded 5' primer and a J-beta primer mix were used. There were at least 3 million CDR3-containing paired-end reads obtained from each sample. TCRdb independently ran MiXCR on the 5' RACE reads; one entry per CDR3 protein. The repertoire includes about 1.1 million distinct CDR3 sequences, approximately 38% of them detected once, and approximately 14% sits in the top ten. The receptor was derived from a man aged 18 to 29 in good health. Sequencing was done on a sample of blood.

CDR3 loop: CASSVSSEAFF. The CDR3 DNA is TGTGCCAGCAGTGTGTCCTCTGAAGCTTTCTTT. V and J are TRBV12-3 or TRBV12-4 and TRBJ1-1; no clear D gene. The V end was cut by 5 bases, the J end by 6 bases, with 7 bases between. CDR3 length: 11 residues.